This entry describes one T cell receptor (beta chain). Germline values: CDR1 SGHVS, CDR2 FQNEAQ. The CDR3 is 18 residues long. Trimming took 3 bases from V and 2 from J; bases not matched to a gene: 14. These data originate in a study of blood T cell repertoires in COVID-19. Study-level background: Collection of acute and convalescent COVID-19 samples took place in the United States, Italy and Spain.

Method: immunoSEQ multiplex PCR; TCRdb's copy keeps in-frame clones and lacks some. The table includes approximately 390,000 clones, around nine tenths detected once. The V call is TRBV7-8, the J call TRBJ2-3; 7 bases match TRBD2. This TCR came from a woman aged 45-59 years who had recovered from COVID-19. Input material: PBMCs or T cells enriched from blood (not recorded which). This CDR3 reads CASSFGGQRGDLTDTQYF. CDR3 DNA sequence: TGTGCCAGCAGCTTCGGAGGCCAGCGGGGTGACCTCACAGATACGCAGTATTTT.